These T cell receptor beta chains were read from a single sample in a study of T-cell reconstitution after alpha-beta-depleted transplantation in children. TCRdb reanalysed the PCR reads using MiXCR and keeps one entry per CDR3 protein. The sample has over 200,000 distinct CDR3 sequences, roughly 9.1% seen once; the top ten hold 35% to 45%. The material was PBMCs, mostly from graft donor cells, obtained 360 days after TCRalphabeta/CD19-depleted stem cell transplant. Receptor source: a male patient aged 2-15 years who had a stem cell transplant for acute myeloid leukemia, so the T cells may come from the graft donor. Both conserved end residues are trimmed from each CDR3.

cdr3_length v_call cdr3_aa
15 TRBV15 ATSRDHGGRDTNIQY
13 TRBV28 ASSSAHRAQETQY
15 TRBV20-1 SARPYGPGRSPYEQY
14 TRBV5-1 ASSEMGAMGGETQY
15 TRBV29-1 SVGRPQAGAQRYEQY
13 TRBV7-9 ASSRLAGLKDTQY
12 TRBV20-1 SASHSRSTDTQY
11 TRBV5-5 ASSFTGNSGYT
11 TRBV9 ASGTGVGETQY
12 TRBV12-3/TRBV12-4 ASKRSGARETQY
13 TRBV18 ASSGRAFGYNEQF
17 TRBV3-1 AFCPGLAAQIGLYNEQF
12 TRBV12-3/TRBV12-4 ASSFFGSYNEQF
13 TRBV15 ATSRAGGSRQPQH
12 TRBV30 AWSLPGWSDEQF
12 TRBV7-8 ASSLTGVRNEQF
12 TRBV7-6 ASSLWGITDTQY
13 TRBV5-5 ASSRGLDRTRELF
11 TRBV5-1 ASSLGGQDTQY
15 TRBV7-9 ASSTLELPANTGELF
12 TRBV12-3/TRBV12-4 ASSFHDRAETQY
12 TRBV3-1 ASSPRGTPGEQF
17 TRBV9 ASSVDPAGAFSGANVLT
12 TRBV5-6 ASSFFQMNTEAF
14 TRBV25-1 ASSEFRGAGTGELF
14 TRBV20-1 SATDKRDSLNQPQH
12 TRBV20-1 SAGEAPTRTEAF